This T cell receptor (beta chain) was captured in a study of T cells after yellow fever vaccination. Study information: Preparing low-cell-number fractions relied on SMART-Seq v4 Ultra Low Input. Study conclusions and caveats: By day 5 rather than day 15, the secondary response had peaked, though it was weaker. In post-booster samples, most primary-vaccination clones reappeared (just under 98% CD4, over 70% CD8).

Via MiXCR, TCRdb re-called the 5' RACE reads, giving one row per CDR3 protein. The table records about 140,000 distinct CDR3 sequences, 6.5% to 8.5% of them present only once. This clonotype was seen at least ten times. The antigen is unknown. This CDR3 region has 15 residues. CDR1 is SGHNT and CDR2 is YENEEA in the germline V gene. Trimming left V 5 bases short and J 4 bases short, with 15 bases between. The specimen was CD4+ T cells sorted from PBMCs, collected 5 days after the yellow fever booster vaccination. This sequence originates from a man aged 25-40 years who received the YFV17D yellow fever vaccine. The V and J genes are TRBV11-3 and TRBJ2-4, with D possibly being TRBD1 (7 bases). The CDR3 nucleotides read TGTGCCAGCAGCAAGACCAGGGGGGCTAAAAACATTCAGTACTTC. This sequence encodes CASSKTRGAKNIQYF.